The entry below describes one T cell receptor (beta chain). Its antigen target is currently unknown. No per-base quality is available; no much larger clone lies one base away. The CDR3 holds 13 amino acids from the cysteine to the phenylalanine. CDR3 DNA is the only sequence kept; it has 39 bases, read in frame from the first base. CDR1 and CDR2 are read off the germline V gene as SGHRS and YFSETQ. Ends trimmed: V by 4 bases, J by 9 bases; bases unmatched to a gene: 9. The data were obtained in a study of blood T cell repertoires in COVID-19 (dated by TCRdb to about 2020). Background on the whole study: Collaborator samples came from the United States, Italy and Spain and covered acute and convalescent phases of COVID-19. The material from the prospective study consisted of cDNA or gDNA derived from T cells, B-cell-depleted T cells, or PBMCs. Subjects who had been exposed to COVID-19, were actively infected with it, or had recovered from it provided the deeply sampled blood TCRbeta repertoires that made up the dataset. The repertoires were made available in a free public database intended to serve as a resource for research on the immune response to SARS-CoV-2. The samples were drawn from two sources: the first 160 participants of the ongoing ImmuneRACE study, and 1,000 to 1,500 subjects contributed by 6 global collaborators. A de-identified subject ID, COVID-19 status, age in years and sex were almost always included in the sample metadata. HLA class I and class II types, where available, came from metadata supplied by the sample provider rather than from assay-based typing. Overall results and qualifications from the work: How much clinical and demographic metadata was included differed by source and by participant, and the metadata was provided uncurated.

TCRbeta CDR3 regions were amplified from genomic DNA using the immunoSEQ Assay, a bias-controlled multiplex PCR. For the original study's pipeline: The number of nucleated cells in each sample was estimated from the amplification of reference gene primers within the assay. To quantify the absolute abundance of each unique TCRbeta CDR3 rearrangement, sequence reads were collapsed and filtered. For each sample, productive Simpson clonality was calculated by taking the square root of Simpson's diversity index across productive rearrangements. The table was pulled from immuneACCESS by TCRdb, which kept in-frame rearrangements only. Such tables lose some clones; where checked, under half of the loss comes from unresolved V genes, and the rest has no known cause. V and J calls plus clone size are reproduced from that table; the DNA served to infer D and trimming. For this sample there are 120,000 or so clones; more than 75% appear just once. 1.5% of the sample rests with the top ten.

Whole blood was collected in K2EDTA tubes by collaborating institutions according to the institutions' own protocols. For TCRbeta analysis, collaborators shipped samples in one of three forms: frozen whole blood, isolated PBMCs, or DNA extracted from either of those sample types. The receptor comes from a human donor in a cohort sampled during active COVID-19. Recombination linked TRBV5-1 to TRBJ2-7; 8 nucleotides in the junction match TRBD1. The specimen sequenced was peripheral blood. The bases read TGCGCCAGCAGCGGAGGACAGGGCCCGGGGCAGTACTTC. The encoded protein is CASSGGQGPGQYF. This CDR3, with the reference TRBV5-1 and TRBJ2-7 proteins standing in past its ends, gives the full variable domain KAGVTQTPRYLIKTRGQQVTLSCSPISGHRSVSWYQQTPGQGLQFLFEYFSETQRNKGNFPGRFSGRQFSNSRSEMNVSTLELGDSALYLCASSGGQGPGQYFGPGTRLTVT.